The TCR beta chain described here comes from a study of response to subunit inactivated influenza vaccine (dated by TCRdb to 2017 to 2018). About the investigation overall: Deep quantitative profiling of the T cell receptor repertoire was used in the study to follow responses to a trivalent subunit inactivated influenza vaccine. Here is what the overall study found, with its caveats: It was suggested by the authors that each seasonal influenza vaccination may recruit only a limited number of new T cells.

The library was built by means of RT-PCR. Instrument on record: Illumina HiSeq 2500. TCRdb's own reprocessing of the public reads used fastp at Q25 and MiXCR and kept productive beta chains. Identical CDR3 protein sequences are pooled into one entry, listed with their most common genes and DNA. A total of 500,000 or so distinct CDR3 sequences appear in this sample, 15% to 20% of them only once. The ten largest clones take up less than 4% of the sample. There are many counts of this clonotype. What antigen it recognizes has not been identified. Base-call qualities are not available, and no considerably larger clone is one nucleotide away. The sequenced sample was CD4+ T cells sorted from PBMCs, obtained less than 30 months after vaccination. The TCR comes from a man in his fifties or sixties who received an inactivated influenza vaccine. Donor details come from another sample of the same person, matched by shared clones.

CDR3 region: CAISSSQGDQPQHF. The DNA sequence follows: TGTGCCATCAGTTCTTCACAGGGGGATCAGCCCCAGCATTTT. Recombination joined TRBV10-3 with TRBJ1-5, with TRBD1 identical over 8 junction bases. The CDR3 contains 14 residues, cysteine and phenylalanine counted. The DNA shown is the 42-base CDR3, in frame from base 1. V is trimmed back by 5 bases and J by 5 bases, and the junction contains 5 bases that no gene match accounts for. CDR1 and CDR2, per the germline V gene, are ENHRY and SYGVKD.